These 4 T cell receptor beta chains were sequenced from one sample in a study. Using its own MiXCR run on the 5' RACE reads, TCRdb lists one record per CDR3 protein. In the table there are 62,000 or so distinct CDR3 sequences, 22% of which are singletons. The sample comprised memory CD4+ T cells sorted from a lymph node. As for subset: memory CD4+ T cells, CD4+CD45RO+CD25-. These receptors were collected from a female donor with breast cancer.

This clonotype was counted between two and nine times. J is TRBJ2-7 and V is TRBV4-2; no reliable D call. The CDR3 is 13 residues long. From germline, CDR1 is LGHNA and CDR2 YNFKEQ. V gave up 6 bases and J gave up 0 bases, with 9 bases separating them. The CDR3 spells CASRGVSSYEQYF. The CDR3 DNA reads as TGTGCCAGCAGGGGCGTTAGCTCCTACGAGCAGTACTTC.

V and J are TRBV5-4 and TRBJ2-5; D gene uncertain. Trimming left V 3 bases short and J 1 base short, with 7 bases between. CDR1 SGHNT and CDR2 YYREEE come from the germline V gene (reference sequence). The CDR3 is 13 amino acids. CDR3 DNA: TGTGCCAGCAGCTCAGCGAGCCAAGAGACCCAGTACTTC. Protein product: CASSSASQETQYF.

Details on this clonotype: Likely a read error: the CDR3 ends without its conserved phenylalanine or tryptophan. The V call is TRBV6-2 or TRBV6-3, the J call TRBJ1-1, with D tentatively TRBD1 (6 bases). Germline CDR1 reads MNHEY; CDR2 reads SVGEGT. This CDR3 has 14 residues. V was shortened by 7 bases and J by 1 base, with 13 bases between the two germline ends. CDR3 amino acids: CASNPGDANTEAFL. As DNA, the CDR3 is TGTGCCAGCAATCCAGGGGATGCGAACACTGAAGCTTTCTTG.

For the CDR3, the DNA is TGCGCCAGCAGGGACCCGGGGGAAAGAGTTGGCTACACCTTC. Translation: CASRDPGERVGYTF. V gene TRBV5-1 combines with J gene TRBJ1-2; possible D gene TRBD1, 5 bases. The CDR3 is 14 amino acids. V lost 5 bases and J 7 bases, leaving 18 bases between the germline ends. CDR1 is SGHRS and CDR2 is YFSETQ in the germline V gene.